This T cell receptor beta chain was sequenced for a study of T cells expressing NK-cell markers. Study at large: Beta-chain profiling covered CD3+CD56+NKG2C+, CD3+CD56+NKG2C- and CD3+CD56-NKG2C+ sorted subsets.

TCRdb derives one entry per CDR3 protein from the 5' RACE reads, leaving out DNA. Its clone listing holds around 180,000 distinct CDR3 sequences. Study-level results: Of the CD8+ T cell pool in over 5 donors, roughly 1.0-8% was accounted for by dominant NKG2C+ clonotypes.

The CDR3 consists of 20 residues. The germline CDR1 and CDR2 sequences are SGHRS and YFSETQ. Of note for this clonotype: Its target is unknown.

The clonotype originates from a man aged 18-69 years in good health. The chain links TRBV5-1 to TRBJ1-1; TCRdb picks TRBD1, but there is no DNA to check that call. Sequences were obtained from blood T cells: a sorted CD56 or NKG2C T cell subset, CD4+ or CD8+ T cells, or bulk PBMC T cells (not recorded which). CDR3 residues: CASSIQPGGGSPYMNTEAFF.